This record covers a single TCR beta chain. The data are from a study of blood T cell repertoires in COVID-19. Study overall: Some COVID-19 samples were acute and others convalescent; all came from the United States, Italy and Spain.

Authors' analysis steps: Researchers report that nucleated cell counts were estimated from reference gene primer amplification. Produced via immunoSEQ multiplex PCR; TCRdb's table is partial and in-frame only. V and J calls plus clone size are reproduced from that table; the DNA served to infer D and trimming. Here the sample spans approximately 170,000 clones, roughly 80% being singletons. This CDR3 spans 14 amino acids. In germline, CDR1 is LGHNA, CDR2 YSLEER. V lost 4 bases and J lost 6, with 12 bases in between. Material for sequencing was peripheral blood. V gene TRBV4-3 combines with J gene TRBJ2-2; D perhaps matches TRBD2 (5 bases). This sequence was found in a woman aged 45 to 65 with acute or convalescent COVID-19. Written as DNA, the CDR3 is TGCGCCAGCAGCCTCAGAGGCGGGTCCGGGGAGCTGTTTTTT. Translation: CASSLRGGSGELFF.